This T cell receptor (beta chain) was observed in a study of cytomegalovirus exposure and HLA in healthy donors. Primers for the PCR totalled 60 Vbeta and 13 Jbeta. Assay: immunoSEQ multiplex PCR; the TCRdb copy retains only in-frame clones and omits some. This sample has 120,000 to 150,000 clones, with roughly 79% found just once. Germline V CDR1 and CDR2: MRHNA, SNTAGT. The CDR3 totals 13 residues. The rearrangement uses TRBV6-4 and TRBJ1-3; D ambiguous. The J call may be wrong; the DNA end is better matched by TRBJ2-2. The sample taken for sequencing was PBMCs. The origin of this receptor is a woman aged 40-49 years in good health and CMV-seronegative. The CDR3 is CASRAKSTGELFF. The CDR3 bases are TGTGCCAGCAGAGCGAAGAGCACCGGGGAGCTGTTTTTT.